This is a list of T cell receptor beta chains from one sample in a study of blood T cell repertoires in COVID-19. Libraries were prepared by immunoSEQ multiplex PCR; TCRdb keeps only in-frame clonotypes and omits some of them. The sample holds about 390,000 clones, around nine tenths seen once. The sequenced sample was PBMCs or T cells enriched from blood (not recorded which). All receptors derive from a woman aged 45-59 years who had recovered from COVID-19. Both conserved end residues are part of each CDR3. Each record gives: V gene, J gene, D gene, clone size, CDR3 DNA, CDR3 protein. The D gene is left open where the match is weak. Part of the rows lack a size; the others show once, few, many or a class for expanded clones.

V gene: TRBV4-1; J gene: TRBJ2-3; D gene: TRBD2; clone size: .; CDR3 DNA: TGCGCCAGCAGCCAAATAGCGGGGACAACGTCTAGCACAGATACGCAGTATTTT; CDR3 protein: CASSQIAGTTSSTDTQYF
V gene: TRBV27; J gene: TRBJ1-5; D gene: .; clone size: .; CDR3 DNA: TGTGCCAGCAGCCCTCCCGCGGACAGATCCAATCAGCCCCAGCATTTT; CDR3 protein: CASSPPADRSNQPQHF
V gene: TRBV5-1; J gene: TRBJ2-1; D gene: .; clone size: .; CDR3 DNA: TGCGCCAGCAGCTTGGCCAGCTACAATGAGCAGTTCTTC; CDR3 protein: CASSLASYNEQFF
V gene: TRBV5-8; J gene: TRBJ1-1; D gene: .; clone size: .; CDR3 DNA: TGTGCCAGCAGCTTGGAAGGGGTTTATGGCACTGAAGCTTTCTTT; CDR3 protein: CASSLEGVYGTEAFF
V gene: TRBV6-5; J gene: TRBJ2-5; D gene: .; clone size: .; CDR3 DNA: TGTGCCAGCAGTTACGCAGGGTTCGAGACCCAGTACTTC; CDR3 protein: CASSYAGFETQYF
V gene: TRBV11-2; J gene: TRBJ1-1; D gene: TRBD1; clone size: few; CDR3 DNA: TGTGCCAGCAGCTTACGTGCCCCAGGGACAGGGCAAAGGAACACTGAAGCTTTCTTT; CDR3 protein: CASSLRAPGTGQRNTEAFF
V gene: TRBV19; J gene: TRBJ1-5; D gene: TRBD1; clone size: .; CDR3 DNA: TGTGCCAGTAGTATCGGGGCAGGGGGCGGTCAGCCCCAGCATTTT; CDR3 protein: CASSIGAGGGQPQHF
V gene: TRBV27; J gene: TRBJ1-2; D gene: TRBD1; clone size: .; CDR3 DNA: TGTGCCAGCAGTTTCACGGACAGGGGTCTTGGCTACACCTTC; CDR3 protein: CASSFTDRGLGYTF
V gene: TRBV2; J gene: TRBJ1-2; D gene: .; clone size: .; CDR3 DNA: TGTGCCAGCAGTGCCACGCTAGGTTTGGATGGCTACACCTTC; CDR3 protein: CASSATLGLDGYTF
V gene: TRBV19; J gene: TRBJ1-1; D gene: .; clone size: once; CDR3 DNA: TGTGCCAGTAGTATAGGGCTGGGGCAGGGTGAAGCTTTCTTT; CDR3 protein: CASSIGLGQGEAFF
V gene: TRBV4-1; J gene: TRBJ1-1; D gene: .; clone size: .; CDR3 DNA: TGCGCCAGCAGTCAAGGCCAGACCAGGAAGGGGGTCACTGAAGCTTTCTTT; CDR3 protein: CASSQGQTRKGVTEAFF
V gene: TRBV27; J gene: TRBJ2-1; D gene: .; clone size: .; CDR3 DNA: TGTGCCAGCAGCGCCGCCTGGAGCTCCTACAATGAGCAGTTCTTC; CDR3 protein: CASSAAWSSYNEQFF
V gene: TRBV5-1; J gene: TRBJ2-1; D gene: TRBD1; clone size: .; CDR3 DNA: TGCGCCAGCAGCTTGAAGAGGGGGCTCCACAATGAGCAGTTCTTC; CDR3 protein: CASSLKRGLHNEQFF
V gene: TRBV3-1/TRBV3-2; J gene: TRBJ2-5; D gene: TRBD2; clone size: .; CDR3 DNA: TGTGCCAGCAGCAGTACCTCTCCGGGACTAGCGGGGGGACTCCAAGAGACCCAGTACTTC; CDR3 protein: CASSSTSPGLAGGLQETQYF
V gene: TRBV3-1/TRBV3-2; J gene: TRBJ1-5; D gene: .; clone size: .; CDR3 DNA: TGTGCCAGCAGTGGAGGAGCGGCCGGGGGAGGTGAGCAGCCCCAGCATTTT; CDR3 protein: CASSGGAAGGGEQPQHF
V gene: TRBV19; J gene: TRBJ1-1; D gene: TRBD1; clone size: .; CDR3 DNA: TGTGCCAGTAAGTCGATCACCAAGGACAGGGCCAACACTGAAGCTTTCTTT; CDR3 protein: CASKSITKDRANTEAFF
V gene: TRBV5-6; J gene: TRBJ1-1; D gene: .; clone size: .; CDR3 DNA: TGTGCCAGCAGCTTGAAGCCGATCCCTCTGAACACTGAAGCTTTCTTT; CDR3 protein: CASSLKPIPLNTEAFF
V gene: TRBV30; J gene: TRBJ1-5; D gene: .; clone size: once; CDR3 DNA: TGTGCCTGGAGTGTCAGGGTGGGTCAGCCCCAGCATTTT; CDR3 protein: CAWSVRVGQPQHF
V gene: TRBV27; J gene: TRBJ1-5; D gene: .; clone size: .; CDR3 DNA: TGTGCCAGCAGTTTTCGGGAGGATCAGCCCCAGCATTTT; CDR3 protein: CASSFREDQPQHF
V gene: TRBV29-1; J gene: TRBJ1-1; D gene: .; clone size: .; CDR3 DNA: TGCAGCGTTGAGGAGGGCCTGAACACTGAAGCTTTCTTT; CDR3 protein: CSVEEGLNTEAFF
V gene: TRBV29-1; J gene: TRBJ2-3; D gene: TRBD2; clone size: once; CDR3 DNA: TGCAGCGTTGTACGAGCGGGGGGCCAGACAGATACGCAGTATTTT; CDR3 protein: CSVVRAGGQTDTQYF
V gene: TRBV6-2/TRBV6-3; J gene: TRBJ2-2; D gene: TRBD1; clone size: many; CDR3 DNA: TGTGCCAGCAGTTACCCGACAGGGCAGTTCACCGGGGAGCTGTTTTTT; CDR3 protein: CASSYPTGQFTGELFF
V gene: TRBV6-5; J gene: TRBJ2-2; D gene: .; clone size: .; CDR3 DNA: TGTGCCATAGGTTGGAGGGGGCTCGCCGGGGAGCTGTTTTTT; CDR3 protein: CAIGWRGLAGELFF
V gene: TRBV30; J gene: TRBJ2-7; D gene: TRBD1; clone size: few; CDR3 DNA: TGTGCCTGGAGTGTACGGTCGGCAGGGGGGCAGTACTTC; CDR3 protein: CAWSVRSAGGQYF
V gene: TRBV21-1; J gene: TRBJ2-1; D gene: .; clone size: .; CDR3 DNA: TGTGCCAGCAGCAAATCATTGACTAGCGGGGCTGAAGCGCAGTTCTTC; CDR3 protein: CASSKSLTSGAEAQFF
V gene: TRBV3-1/TRBV3-2; J gene: TRBJ1-2; D gene: TRBD1; clone size: .; CDR3 DNA: TGTGCCAGCAGCCAGGGTAGACAGGGGGCTACTGGCTACACCTTC; CDR3 protein: CASSQGRQGATGYTF
V gene: TRBV27; J gene: TRBJ2-7; D gene: .; clone size: .; CDR3 DNA: TGTGCCAGCAGCACTCGCGGTTCCTACGAGCAGTACTTC; CDR3 protein: CASSTRGSYEQYF
V gene: TRBV21-1; J gene: TRBJ2-1; D gene: .; clone size: .; CDR3 DNA: TGTGCCAGGAAAGCGGGACAGGACTACAATGAGCAGTTCTTC; CDR3 protein: CARKAGQDYNEQFF
V gene: TRBV6-5; J gene: TRBJ2-7; D gene: .; clone size: few; CDR3 DNA: TGTGCCAGCAGCCGACTAGAGGGCTACGAGCAGTACTTC; CDR3 protein: CASSRLEGYEQYF
V gene: TRBV5-5; J gene: TRBJ2-1; D gene: .; clone size: .; CDR3 DNA: TGTGCCAGCAGCTTATCCGGGAGCTCCTACAATGAGCAGTTCTTC; CDR3 protein: CASSLSGSSYNEQFF
V gene: TRBV30; J gene: TRBJ1-1; D gene: TRBD1; clone size: .; CDR3 DNA: TGTGCCTGTCGTATGGACAGGGGCACTGAAGCTTTCTTT; CDR3 protein: CACRMDRGTEAFF
V gene: TRBV29-1; J gene: TRBJ1-2; D gene: TRBD1; clone size: .; CDR3 DNA: TGCAGCGTTCTATACACGGGACAGGGTAATGGCTACACCTTC; CDR3 protein: CSVLYTGQGNGYTF
V gene: TRBV2; J gene: TRBJ1-6; D gene: .; clone size: .; CDR3 DNA: TGTGCCAGCAAGGGGGGGACGCAAAATTCACCCCTCCACTTT; CDR3 protein: CASKGGTQNSPLHF
V gene: TRBV7-9; J gene: TRBJ1-2; D gene: .; clone size: .; CDR3 DNA: TGTGCCAGCAGCAAATCCGGGTTTGTGGGCTACACCTTC; CDR3 protein: CASSKSGFVGYTF
V gene: TRBV28; J gene: TRBJ1-3; D gene: .; clone size: .; CDR3 DNA: TGTGCCAGCACACCTCGGGGTCCTCGGCATGGAAACACCATATATTTT; CDR3 protein: CASTPRGPRHGNTIYF